This TCR beta chain was recovered during a study of control samples from healthy donors and cancer patients. Method: immunoSEQ multiplex PCR; TCRdb's copy keeps in-frame clones and lacks some. The top ten clones hold roughly 2.4% of a sample with some 64,000 clones, 87% of them seen once. The sample consisted of PBMCs. This clonotype originated in a woman aged 45-65 years with head and neck cancer.

The CDR3 loop is CASKPGANVLTF. In DNA form, the CDR3 reads TGTGCCAGCAAGCCCGGGGCCAACGTCCTGACTTTC. The chain uses TRBV28 and TRBJ2-6; unclear D gene. Germline lookup yields CDR1 MDHEN and CDR2 SYDVKM. Trimming took off 7 bases at V and 4 bases at J, with 5 bases between the two ends. The CDR3 covers 12 residues.